This T cell receptor (beta chain) was recovered during a study of Ad26.COV2.S vaccination and SARS-CoV-2 variants. Study background: Ad26.COV2.S was injected intramuscularly once or twice, 56 days apart. Findings of the study overall: Spike-specific TCR breadth ran higher among vaccine recipients than placebo recipients. Participants given vaccine showed non-spike TCR breadth similar to that of placebo recipients.

Assay: immunoSEQ multiplex PCR; the TCRdb copy retains only in-frame clones and omits some. The repertoire holds fewer than 500,000 clones, with 89% as singletons. Noted treatment: about 20 received Ad26.COV2.S at low or high dose, single or two shots; 5 received placebo; per-sample allocation not given. The samples were gathered on day 63 after the first injection of vaccine or placebo. This Boston cohort included adults aged 18-55 years. In the case of this clone: Antigen unknown.

CDR3 length: 16 residues. Trimming took 1 base from V and 3 from J, leaving 13 bases between them. Germline V gene sequence: CDR1 KGHSH, CDR2 LQKENI. This chain links TRBV18 with TRBJ2-1; TRBD1 is a possible D gene (6 bases). The TCR sequence derives from a person aged 18-65 years who received the Ad26.COV2.S COVID-19 vaccine or a placebo. The sequencing used peripheral blood, collected in a trial of Ad26.COV2.S vaccine versus placebo. CDR3 DNA: TGTGCCAGCTCACCACGAGGGCAGGGGTACTACAATGAGCAGTTCTTC. Translated: CASSPRGQGYYNEQFF.